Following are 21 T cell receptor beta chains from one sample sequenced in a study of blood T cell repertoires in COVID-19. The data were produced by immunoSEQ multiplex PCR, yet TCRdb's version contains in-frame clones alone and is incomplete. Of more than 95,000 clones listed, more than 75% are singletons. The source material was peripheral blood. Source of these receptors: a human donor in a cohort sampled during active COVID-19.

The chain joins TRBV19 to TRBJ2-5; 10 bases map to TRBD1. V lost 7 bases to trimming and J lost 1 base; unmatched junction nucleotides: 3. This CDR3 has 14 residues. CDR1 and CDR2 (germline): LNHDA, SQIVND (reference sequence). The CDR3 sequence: CASKDRGVQETQYF. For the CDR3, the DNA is TGTGCCAGTAAGGACAGGGGGGTCCAAGAGACCCAGTACTTC.

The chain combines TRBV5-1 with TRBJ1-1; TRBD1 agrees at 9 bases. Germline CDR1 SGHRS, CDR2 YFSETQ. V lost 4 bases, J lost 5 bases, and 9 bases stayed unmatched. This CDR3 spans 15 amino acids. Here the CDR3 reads CASSGRGQGHTEAFF. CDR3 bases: TGCGCCAGCAGCGGAAGAGGACAGGGGCATACTGAAGCTTTCTTT.

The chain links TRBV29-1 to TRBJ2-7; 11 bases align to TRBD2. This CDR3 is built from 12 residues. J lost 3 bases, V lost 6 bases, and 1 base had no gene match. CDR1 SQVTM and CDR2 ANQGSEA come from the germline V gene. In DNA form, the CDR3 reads TGCAGCGTGCTAGCGGGGGGCTACGAGCAGTACTTC. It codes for CSVLAGGYEQYF.

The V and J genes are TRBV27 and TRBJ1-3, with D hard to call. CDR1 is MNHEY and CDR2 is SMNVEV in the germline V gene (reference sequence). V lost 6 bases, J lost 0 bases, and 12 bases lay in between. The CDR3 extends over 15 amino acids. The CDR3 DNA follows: TGTGCCAGCAGAGGTCACGGGGACTCTGGAAACACCATATATTTT. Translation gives CASRGHGDSGNTIYF.

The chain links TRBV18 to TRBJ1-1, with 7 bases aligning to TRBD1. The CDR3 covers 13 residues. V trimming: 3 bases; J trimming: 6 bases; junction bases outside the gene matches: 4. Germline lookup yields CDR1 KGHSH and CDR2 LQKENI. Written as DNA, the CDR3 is TGTGCCAGCTCACCGGGGACAGAGCCTGAAGCTTTCTTT. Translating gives CASSPGTEPEAFF.

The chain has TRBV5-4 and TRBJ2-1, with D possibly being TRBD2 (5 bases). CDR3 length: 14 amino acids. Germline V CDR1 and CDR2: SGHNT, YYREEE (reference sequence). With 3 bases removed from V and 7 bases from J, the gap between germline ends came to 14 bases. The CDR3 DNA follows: TGTGCCAGCAGCTCTCAGTCCCCGGGGAATGAGCAGTTCTTC. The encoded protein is CASSSQSPGNEQFF.

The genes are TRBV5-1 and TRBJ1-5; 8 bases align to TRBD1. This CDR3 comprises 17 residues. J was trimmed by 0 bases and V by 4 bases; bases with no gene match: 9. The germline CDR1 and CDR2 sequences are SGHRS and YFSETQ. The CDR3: CASSPAGTGGSNQPQHF. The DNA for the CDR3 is TGCGCCAGCAGCCCCGCAGGAACAGGGGGTAGCAATCAGCCCCAGCATTTT. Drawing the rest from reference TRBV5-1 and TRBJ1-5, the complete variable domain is KAGVTQTPRYLIKTRGQQVTLSCSPISGHRSVSWYQQTPGQGLQFLFEYFSETQRNKGNFPGRFSGRQFSNSRSEMNVSTLELGDSALYLCASSPAGTGGSNQPQHFGDGTRLSIL.

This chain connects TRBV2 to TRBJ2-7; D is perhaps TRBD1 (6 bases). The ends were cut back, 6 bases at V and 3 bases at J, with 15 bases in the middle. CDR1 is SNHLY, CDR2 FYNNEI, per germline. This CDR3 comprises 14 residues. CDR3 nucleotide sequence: TGTGCCAGCAGCGGAGAGGGGGAGATCTACGAGCAGTACTTC. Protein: CASSGEGEIYEQYF.

The CDR3 loop reads CASSSGQALSETDTQYF. The CDR3 DNA reads TGTGCCAGCAGCTCAGGACAGGCATTGAGCGAGACGGATACGCAGTATTTT. The genes are TRBV7-9 and TRBJ2-3, with TRBD1 matching 7 bases. Germline V lookup: CDR1 SEHNR, CDR2 FQNEAQ (reference sequence). This CDR3 region has 17 residues. V shed 4 bases and J 6 bases; nucleotides not matched to a gene: 16.

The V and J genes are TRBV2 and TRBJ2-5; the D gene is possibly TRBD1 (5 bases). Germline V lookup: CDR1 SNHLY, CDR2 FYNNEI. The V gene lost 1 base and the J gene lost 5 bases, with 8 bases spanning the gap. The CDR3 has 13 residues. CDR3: CASSEVKGETQYF. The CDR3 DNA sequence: TGTGCCAGCAGTGAAGTGAAGGGGGAGACCCAGTACTTC.

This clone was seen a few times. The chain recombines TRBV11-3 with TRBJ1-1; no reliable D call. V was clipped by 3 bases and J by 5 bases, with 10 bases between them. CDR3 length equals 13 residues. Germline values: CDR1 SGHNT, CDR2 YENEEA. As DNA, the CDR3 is TGTGCCAGCAGCTTTCTTTCCCAGACTGAAGCTTTCTTT. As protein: CASSFLSQTEAFF.

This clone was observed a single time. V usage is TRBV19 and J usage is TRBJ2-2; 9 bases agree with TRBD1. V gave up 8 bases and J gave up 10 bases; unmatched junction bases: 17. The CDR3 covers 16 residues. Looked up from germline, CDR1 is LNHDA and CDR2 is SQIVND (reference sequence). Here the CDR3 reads CASSLYRGTGFEELFF. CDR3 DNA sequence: TGTGCCAGTTCGTTATATCGGGGGACAGGGTTCGAGGAGCTGTTTTTT.

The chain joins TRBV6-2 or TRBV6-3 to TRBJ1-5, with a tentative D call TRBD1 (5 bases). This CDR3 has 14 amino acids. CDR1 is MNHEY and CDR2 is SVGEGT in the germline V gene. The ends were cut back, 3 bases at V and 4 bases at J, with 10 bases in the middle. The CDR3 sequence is CASSYQGSNQPQHF. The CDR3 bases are TGTGCCAGCAGTTATCAGGGAAGTAATCAGCCCCAGCATTTT.

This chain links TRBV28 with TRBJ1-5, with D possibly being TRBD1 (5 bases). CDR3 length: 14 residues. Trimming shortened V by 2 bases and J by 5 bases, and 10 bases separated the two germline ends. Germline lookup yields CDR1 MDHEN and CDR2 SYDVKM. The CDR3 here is CASSLLGEDQPQHF. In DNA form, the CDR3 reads TGTGCCAGCAGTTTACTAGGGGAGGATCAGCCCCAGCATTTT.

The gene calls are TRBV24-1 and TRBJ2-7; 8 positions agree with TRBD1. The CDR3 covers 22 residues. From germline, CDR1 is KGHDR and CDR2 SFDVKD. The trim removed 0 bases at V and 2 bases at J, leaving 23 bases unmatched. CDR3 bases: TGTGCCACCAGTGATTTGGGGCCCACTCCGACAGGGGAGCTACTCCCTACCTACGAGCAGTACTTC. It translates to CATSDLGPTPTGELLPTYEQYF.

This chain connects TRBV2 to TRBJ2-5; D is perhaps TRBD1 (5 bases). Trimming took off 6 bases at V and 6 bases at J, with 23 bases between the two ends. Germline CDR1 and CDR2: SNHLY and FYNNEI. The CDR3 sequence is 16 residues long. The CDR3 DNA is TGTGCCAGCAGCGCCGGATCGACAGCCAGGCTGAAGACCCAGTACTTC. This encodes CASSAGSTARLKTQYF.

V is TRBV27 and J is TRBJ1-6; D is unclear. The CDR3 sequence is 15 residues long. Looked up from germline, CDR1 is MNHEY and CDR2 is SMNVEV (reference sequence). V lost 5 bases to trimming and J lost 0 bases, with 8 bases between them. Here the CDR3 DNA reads TGTGCCAGCAGTGCATTGAGCTCCTATAATTCACCCCTCCACTTT. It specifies CASSALSSYNSPLHF.

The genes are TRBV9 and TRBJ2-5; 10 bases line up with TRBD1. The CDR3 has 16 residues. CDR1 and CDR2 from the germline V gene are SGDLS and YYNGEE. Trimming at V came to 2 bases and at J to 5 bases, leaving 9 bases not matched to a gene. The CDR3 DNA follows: TGTGCCAGCAGCGTTGCCTATGGACAGGGGGAGGAGACCCAGTACTTC. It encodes CASSVAYGQGEETQYF.

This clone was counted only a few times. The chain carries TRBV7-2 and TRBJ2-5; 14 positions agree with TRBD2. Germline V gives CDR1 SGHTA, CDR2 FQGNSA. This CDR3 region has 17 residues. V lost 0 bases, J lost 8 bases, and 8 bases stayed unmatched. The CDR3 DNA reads TGTGCCAGCAGCTTAGCGGGGACTAGCGGGGGCCCGAGAACCCAGTACTTC. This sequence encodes CASSLAGTSGGPRTQYF. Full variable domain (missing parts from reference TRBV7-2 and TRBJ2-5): GAGVSQSPSNKVTEKGKDVELRCDPISGHTALYWYRQSLGQGLEFLIYFQGNSAPDKSGLPSDRFSAERTGGSVSTLTIQRTQQEDSAVYLCASSLAGTSGGPRTQYFGPGTRLLVL.

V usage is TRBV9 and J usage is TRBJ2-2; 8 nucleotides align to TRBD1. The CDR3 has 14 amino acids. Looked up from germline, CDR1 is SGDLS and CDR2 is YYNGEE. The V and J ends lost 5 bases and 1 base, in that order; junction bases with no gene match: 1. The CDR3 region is CASRDRENTGELFF. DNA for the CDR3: TGTGCCAGCAGGGACAGGGAGAACACCGGGGAGCTGTTTTTT.

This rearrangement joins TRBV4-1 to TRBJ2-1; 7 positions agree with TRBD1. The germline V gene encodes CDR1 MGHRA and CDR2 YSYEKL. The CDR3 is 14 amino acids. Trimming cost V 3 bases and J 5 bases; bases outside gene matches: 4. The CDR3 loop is CASSHRDRHNEQFF. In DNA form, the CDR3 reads TGCGCCAGCAGCCATCGGGACAGACACAATGAGCAGTTCTTC.